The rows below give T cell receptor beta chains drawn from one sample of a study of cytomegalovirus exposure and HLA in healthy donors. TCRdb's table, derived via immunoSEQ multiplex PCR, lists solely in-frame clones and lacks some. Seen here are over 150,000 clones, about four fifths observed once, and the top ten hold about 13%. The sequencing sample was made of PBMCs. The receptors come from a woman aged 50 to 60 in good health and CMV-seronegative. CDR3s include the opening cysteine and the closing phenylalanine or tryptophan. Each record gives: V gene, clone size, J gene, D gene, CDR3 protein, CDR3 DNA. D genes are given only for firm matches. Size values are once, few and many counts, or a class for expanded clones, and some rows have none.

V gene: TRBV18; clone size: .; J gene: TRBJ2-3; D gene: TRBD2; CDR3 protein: CASHRLAGITDTQYF; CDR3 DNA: TGTGCCAGCCACCGACTAGCGGGGATCACAGATACGCAGTATTTT
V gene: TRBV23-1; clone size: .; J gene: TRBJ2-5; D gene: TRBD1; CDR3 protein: CASSQNRGRLETQYF; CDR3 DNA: TGCGCCAGCAGTCAGAACAGGGGTAGGTTAGAGACCCAGTACTTC
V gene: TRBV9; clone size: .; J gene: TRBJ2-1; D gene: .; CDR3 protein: CASSATLGGGEQFF; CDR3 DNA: TGTGCCAGCAGCGCGACCCTAGGTGGCGGCGAGCAGTTCTTC
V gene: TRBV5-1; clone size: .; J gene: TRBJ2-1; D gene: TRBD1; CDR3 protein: CASSLGQGSYNEQFF; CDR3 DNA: TGCGCCAGCAGCCTGGGACAGGGCTCCTACAATGAGCAGTTCTTC
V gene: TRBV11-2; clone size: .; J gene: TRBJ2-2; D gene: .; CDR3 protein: CASSANSGTGELFF; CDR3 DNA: TGTGCCAGCAGTGCCAATAGCGGCACCGGGGAGCTGTTTTTT
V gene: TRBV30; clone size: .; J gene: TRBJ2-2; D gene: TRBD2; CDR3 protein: CAWSGTSGSFGELFF; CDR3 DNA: TGTGCCTGGAGTGGAACTAGCGGGAGTTTCGGGGAGCTGTTTTTT
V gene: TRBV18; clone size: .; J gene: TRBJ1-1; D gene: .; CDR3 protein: CASSPIQGSSNTEAFF; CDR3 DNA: TGTGCCAGCTCACCCATCCAGGGCAGCTCGAACACTGAAGCTTTCTTT
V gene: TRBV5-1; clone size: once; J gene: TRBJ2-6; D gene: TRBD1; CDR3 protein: CASTSGTVSGANVLTF; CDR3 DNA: TGCGCCAGCACCTCCGGGACAGTCTCTGGGGCCAACGTCCTGACTTTC
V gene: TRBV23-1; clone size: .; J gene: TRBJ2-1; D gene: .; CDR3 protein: CASSTTGECSYNEQFF; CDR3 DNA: TGCGCCAGCAGTACTACCGGGGAGTGTTCCTACAATGAGCAGTTCTTC
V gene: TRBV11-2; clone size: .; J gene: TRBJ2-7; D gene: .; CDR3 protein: CASSWGTGGRREQYF; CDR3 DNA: TGTGCCAGCAGCTGGGGGACGGGGGGCCGGCGCGAGCAGTACTTC
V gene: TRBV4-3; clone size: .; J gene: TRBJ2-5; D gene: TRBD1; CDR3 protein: CASSQAGTGEETQYF; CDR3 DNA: TGCGCCAGCAGCCAAGCCGGGACAGGGGAAGAGACCCAGTACTTC
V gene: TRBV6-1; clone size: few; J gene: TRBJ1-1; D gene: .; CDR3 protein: CASSENEYTEAFF; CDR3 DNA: TGTGCCAGCAGTGAAAATGAGTACACTGAAGCTTTCTTT
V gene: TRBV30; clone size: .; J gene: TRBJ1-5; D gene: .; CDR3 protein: CAWRGGVRNQPQHF; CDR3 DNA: TGTGCCTGGAGGGGGGGGGTGCGCAATCAGCCCCAGCATTTT
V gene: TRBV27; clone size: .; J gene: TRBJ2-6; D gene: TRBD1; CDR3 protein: CASSHPYGTGGSSGANVLTF; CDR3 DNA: TGTGCCAGCAGTCACCCTTATGGGACAGGGGGAAGTTCGGGGGCCAACGTCCTGACTTTC
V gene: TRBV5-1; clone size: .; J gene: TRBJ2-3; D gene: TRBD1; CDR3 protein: CASSYRDRATDTQYF; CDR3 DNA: TGCGCCAGCAGCTATAGGGACAGGGCCACAGATACGCAGTATTTT
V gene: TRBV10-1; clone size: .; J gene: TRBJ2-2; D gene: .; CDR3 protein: CASSETRGTSGELFF; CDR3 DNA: TGCGCCAGCAGTGAGACCAGGGGAACCTCCGGGGAGCTGTTTTTT
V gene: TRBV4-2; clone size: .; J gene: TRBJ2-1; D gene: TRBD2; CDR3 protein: CASSPSPLAGYNEQFF; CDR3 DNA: TGTGCCAGCAGCCCCTCCCCTCTAGCGGGGTACAATGAGCAGTTCTTC
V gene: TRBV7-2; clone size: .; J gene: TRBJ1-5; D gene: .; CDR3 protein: CASSLEQGYNQPQHF; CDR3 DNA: TGTGCCAGCAGCTTAGAACAGGGATACAATCAGCCCCAGCATTTT
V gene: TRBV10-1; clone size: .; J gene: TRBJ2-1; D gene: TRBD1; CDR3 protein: CASTPGQGYEQFF; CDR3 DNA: TGCGCCAGCACCCCGGGACAGGGCTATGAGCAGTTCTTC
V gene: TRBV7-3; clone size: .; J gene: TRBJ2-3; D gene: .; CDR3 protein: CASRSRSTDTQYF; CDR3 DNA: TGTGCCAGCAGGAGCAGGAGCACAGATACGCAGTATTTT
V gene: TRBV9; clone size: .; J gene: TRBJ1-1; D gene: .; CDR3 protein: CASSPRDRNTEAFF; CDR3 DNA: TGTGCCAGCAGCCCCCGAGACAGAAACACTGAAGCTTTCTTT
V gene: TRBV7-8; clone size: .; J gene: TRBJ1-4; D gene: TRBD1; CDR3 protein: CASSWTGEGEKLFF; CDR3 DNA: TGTGCCAGCAGCTGGACAGGGGAAGGCGAAAAACTGTTTTTT
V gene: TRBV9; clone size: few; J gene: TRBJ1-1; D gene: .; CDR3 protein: CASSASGRGGEAFF; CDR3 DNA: TGTGCCAGCAGCGCCTCGGGACGGGGAGGTGAAGCTTTCTTT
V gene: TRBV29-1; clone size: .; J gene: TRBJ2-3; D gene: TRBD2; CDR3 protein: CSVEGLAETITDTQYF; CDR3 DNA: TGCAGCGTTGAAGGACTAGCGGAGACCATCACAGATACGCAGTATTTT
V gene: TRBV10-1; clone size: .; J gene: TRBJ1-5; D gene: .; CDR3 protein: CASSDPNLSPAACNQPQHF; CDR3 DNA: TGCGCCAGCAGTGACCCCAACCTCTCTCCAGCGGCTTGCAATCAGCCCCAGCATTTT
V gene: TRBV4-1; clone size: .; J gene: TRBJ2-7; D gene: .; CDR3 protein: CASSQDPQGSDEQYF; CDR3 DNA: TGCGCCAGCAGCCAAGATCCACAGGGATCAGACGAGCAGTACTTC
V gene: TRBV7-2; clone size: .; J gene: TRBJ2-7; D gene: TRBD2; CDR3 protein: CASSFPAGGSSYEQYF; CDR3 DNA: TGTGCCAGCAGTTTCCCCGCGGGAGGGTCCTCCTACGAGCAGTACTTC
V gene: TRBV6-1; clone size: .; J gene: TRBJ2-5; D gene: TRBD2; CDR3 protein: CASTPSGARQETQYF; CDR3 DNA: TGTGCCAGCACCCCAAGCGGGGCTAGACAAGAGACCCAGTACTTC
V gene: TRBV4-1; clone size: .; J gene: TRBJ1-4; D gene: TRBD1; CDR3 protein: CASSQSGTGKGEKLFF; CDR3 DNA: TGCGCCAGCAGCCAGTCCGGGACAGGGAAGGGGGAAAAACTGTTTTTT
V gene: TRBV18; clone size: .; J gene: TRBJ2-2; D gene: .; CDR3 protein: CASSPGQGMSTGELFF; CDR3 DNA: TGTGCCAGCTCACCGGGCCAGGGAATGAGCACCGGGGAGCTGTTTTTT